This T cell receptor (beta chain) derives from a study of blood T cells in healthy people across ages (dated by TCRdb to the mid-2010s). Regarding the study in general: In model experiments, template switching captured roughly one uniquely barcoded TCR beta cDNA molecule for every two T cells. The study measured age-related changes in TCR beta repertoire diversity using deep sequencing normalized with unique cDNA molecular identifiers. Four age groups were formed from the donors: young (average roughly 15 years), middle-aged (approximately 40), aged (over 55) and long-lived (approximately 78). To avoid experimental bias, donors of different ages were randomly spread across the sequencing lanes. The study analyzed two additional independent replicas of 1 million unique cDNA reads from the same blood draw for two donors, one aged 18 to 29 and one aged 80 or older.

General conclusions and limits of the study: Observed TCR beta diversity per million T cells fell roughly linearly with age, and a significant reduction was already apparent by age around 40. Estimates of total diversity based on one million sequenced T cells were considered lower bounds and underestimates. Conclusive comparison of naive and antigen-experienced compartments was prevented by the profiling of bulk unsorted PBMCs. Because the CMV infection status of the donors was unknown, age-related changes in expanded clonotypes may potentially have been confounded. Compared with the aged group, more naive CD4+ T cells, fewer expanded clones and increased TCR diversity were shown by the long-lived group, suggesting age selection. Observed TCR beta diversity correlated strongly with the percentage of naive T cells measured by flow cytometry.

The 40 or so donors, aged about 6 to 95 years, were systemically healthy Caucasian individuals from Russia. Approximately 10 milliliters of peripheral blood were collected from each donor into EDTA-treated Vacutainer tubes. Ficoll-Paque density-gradient centrifugation was used to isolate PBMCs, with at least 6.5 million per sample. Total RNA, at least 6 micrograms per sample, was extracted from PBMCs with Trizol reagent. Naive CD45RAhigh/CD27high T cell percentages were measured by flow cytometry on a PBMC aliquot from every donor. To note about this clonotype: There is no known antigen for this receptor. The junction shows a germline mismatch at one end, possibly a read error.

The CDR3 covers 20 residues, taking in both the cysteine and the phenylalanine. Only the CDR3 part of the read is kept: 60 bases, read in frame from the first base. The germline V gene sets CDR1 to LGHNA and CDR2 to YNFKEQ. Library preparation used 5' RACE. TCRdb shows the sequencer as Illumina HiSeq 2500. The second PCR ran for about 7 to 11 cycles and used a J-beta primer mix along with a sample-barcoded 5' primer. A template-switch 5' adaptor carrying 12 random nucleotides introduced a unique molecular identifier onto each TCR beta cDNA molecule. Each sample yielded at least 2.5 million CDR3-containing paired-end reads. First-strand cDNA synthesis was performed from all RNA using the Mint cDNA synthesis kit, with priming by a TRBC-specific oligonucleotide. Following uracil-DNA glycosylase treatment, a first 18-cycle PCR with universal primers M1SS and BC2_uni_R was performed on all cDNA. The authors' analysis ran thus. Each sample was normalized by randomly selecting 1 million high-quality reads, each carrying a distinct molecular identifier. Instead of being binned into consensus sequences, reads with shared molecular identifiers were discarded. MiTCR, set to a Q25 quality threshold and the strictest error-elimination algorithm, was used for CDR3 identification, clonotype clustering and error correction. Lower-bound total TCR beta diversity was estimated with a nonparametric unseen species model using Euler transformation. TCRdb reworked the public reads: Q25 trimming with fastp, MiXCR clone assembly, productive beta chains retained. Every CDR3 protein is listed once, alongside the most common genes and DNA of its rows. The V and J calls here are based on TCRdb, not the publication. The sample table records about 380,000 distinct CDR3 sequences; 45% to 65% of these occur just once. 45% to 65% of the sample goes to the ten largest clones.

The specimen was blood. The chain links TRBV4-2 with TRBJ2-7; TRBD1 fits 7 bases in the junction. The sequence was obtained from a man in his 60s in good health. The CDR3 loop reads CAGSQEIAIRRDSWSYEQYF. The DNA is as follows: TGTGCCGGCAGCCAAGAGATTGCTATCCGTCGGGACAGCTGGTCCTACGAGCAGTACTTC.